The 25 T cell receptor beta chains below all came from one sample that was sequenced in a study of T cell responses to AZD1222 COVID-19 vaccine. This table comes from immunoSEQ multiplex PCR, and its TCRdb copy is limited to in-frame clones, with some not included. In the table there are over 80,000 clones, roughly nine tenths of which are singletons. The source material was peripheral blood, sampled 28 days after the second AZD1222 dose. These TCRs come from an adult who received the AZD1222 COVID-19 vaccine.

This rearrangement joins TRBV24-1 to TRBJ2-3, with D perhaps matching TRBD1 or TRBD2 (5 bases each). In germline, CDR1 is KGHDR, CDR2 SFDVKD. V was cut by 3 bases and J by 6 bases, with 9 bases left in between. The CDR3 length is 13 residues. The CDR3: CATSDGGVDTQYF. CDR3 nucleotides: TGTGCCACCAGTGATGGGGGAGTCGATACGCAGTATTTT.

This chain links TRBV28 with TRBJ2-1; the match to TRBD2 covers 11 bases. With 5 bases clipped from V and 0 bases from J, the junction kept 6 bases outside the gene matches. CDR3 size: 17 residues. Germline V gene data show CDR1 as MDHEN and CDR2 as SYDVKM. DNA for the CDR3: TGTGCCAGCAGTCCCCGACTAGCGGGGAGCTCCTACAATGAGCAGTTCTTC. Its translation: CASSPRLAGSSYNEQFF.

The chain carries TRBV6-6 and TRBJ1-2; D remains unclear. The CDR3 spans 13 residues. Germline CDR1 reads MNHNY; CDR2 reads SVGAGI (reference sequence). V was clipped by 8 bases and J by 5 bases, with 15 bases between them. CDR3 DNA sequence: TGTGCCAGCGTCGGCAACTTACGATATGGCTACACCTTC. Amino acid sequence: CASVGNLRYGYTF.

Written as DNA, the CDR3 is TGCGCCAGCAGCTTTACAGTACAAGAGACCCAGTACTTC. This sequence encodes CASSFTVQETQYF. The chain carries TRBV5-1 and TRBJ2-5; D call uncertain. The CDR3 spans 13 residues. V was trimmed by 2 bases and J by 2 bases, leaving 7 bases between them. Germline V gene sequence: CDR1 SGHRS, CDR2 YFSETQ.

Comments on this clone: Other DNA sequences from this sample encode an identical CDR3 as well. J is TRBJ2-7 and V is TRBV28; no definite D call. V was clipped by 6 bases and J by 4 bases, with 13 bases between them. The CDR3 is made up of 13 amino acids. Germline assignment: CDR1 MDHEN and CDR2 SYDVKM. The CDR3 is CASSLVPTYEQYF. The CDR3 DNA is TGTGCCAGCAGCTTGGTGCCGACTTACGAGCAGTACTTC.

The gene calls are TRBV2 and TRBJ1-3; D call uncertain. The V end lost 8 bases, the J end lost 0 bases, and 8 bases lay between the germline ends. Germline V gives CDR1 SNHLY, CDR2 FYNNEI. The CDR3 sequence is 13 residues long. CDR3 bases: TGTGCCAGCGAATTCAGCTCTGGAAACACCATATATTTT. Translated, it gives CASEFSSGNTIYF. Combining the CDR3 with reference TRBV2 and TRBJ1-3 gives the whole variable domain EPEVTQTPSHQVTQMGQEVILRCVPISNHLYFYWYRQILGQKVEFLVSFYNNEISEKSEIFDDQFSVERPDGSNFTLKIRSTKLEDSAMYFCASEFSSGNTIYFGEGSWLTVV.

The J gene is TRBJ1-2, the V gene TRBV28, with 11 bases identical to TRBD1. The J segment lost 8 bases and the V segment lost 5 bases, leaving 13 bases of the junction unmatched. Germline V gene lookup returns CDR1 MDHEN and CDR2 SYDVKM. The CDR3 consists of 16 residues. The CDR3 coding sequence is TGTGCCAGCAGTCCTCGGACAGGGGGCAAGCAGAGGGGCTACACCTTC. Amino acids: CASSPRTGGKQRGYTF.

The gene calls are TRBV9 and TRBJ2-5; D is undetermined. V dropped 4 bases and J dropped 4 bases, with 20 bases sitting between them. The germline gives CDR1 SGDLS, CDR2 YYNGEE. CDR3 length equals 16 residues. The CDR3 DNA reads TGTGCCAGCAGCCCTATAGGCGTCGGGCACGGAGAGACCCAGTACTTC. Protein sequence: CASSPIGVGHGETQYF.

The chain joins TRBV3-1 (or the pseudogene TRBV3-2) to TRBJ1-1, with a possible D match to TRBD1 (6 bases). CDR1 and CDR2 (germline): LGHDT, YNNKEL (reference sequence). The CDR3 has 13 amino acids. The germline V and J ends were trimmed by 4 bases and 1 base, with 7 bases remaining between them. CDR3 protein: CASSPTGNTEAFF. For the CDR3, the DNA is TGTGCCAGCAGCCCGACAGGGAACACTGAAGCTTTCTTT.

The V call is TRBV11-2, the J call TRBJ2-1; no clear D. The CDR3 runs 14 residues. Trimming pared 3 bases from V and 4 bases from J, leaving 10 bases between. CDR1 is SGHAT and CDR2 is FQNNGV in the germline V gene. This chain's CDR3 is CASSFVTTYNEQFF. The DNA of the CDR3 is TGTGCCAGCAGCTTCGTGACAACTTACAATGAGCAGTTCTTC.

The rearrangement links TRBV3-1 (or the pseudogene TRBV3-2) to TRBJ2-1; D is unclear. This CDR3 is built from 15 residues. Germline CDR1 LGHDT, CDR2 YNNKEL (reference sequence). The V end lost 1 base, the J end lost 0 bases, and 7 bases lay between the germline ends. DNA for the CDR3: TGTGCCAGCAGCCAAGTCAAGAGCTCCTACAATGAGCAGTTCTTC. This codes for CASSQVKSSYNEQFF.

The CDR3 nucleotides are TGTGCCAGCAGCTTAGAGGCGGGAGTAGACATTCAGTACTTC. This sequence encodes CASSLEAGVDIQYF. The V gene is TRBV7-9, the J gene TRBJ2-4; 7 nucleotides agree with TRBD2. Unmatched junction bases numbered 5, after V lost 1 base and J lost 8 bases. Looked up from germline, CDR1 is SEHNR and CDR2 is FQNEAQ (reference sequence). The CDR3 totals 14 residues.

V is TRBV6-6 and J is TRBJ2-1; D call uncertain. Germline V gives CDR1 MNHNY, CDR2 SVGAGI (reference sequence). V lost 0 bases, J lost 8 bases, and 11 bases lay in between. The CDR3 sequence is 14 residues long. This CDR3 reads CASSYSAIRDEQFF. CDR3 nucleotide sequence: TGTGCCAGCAGTTACTCGGCTATCCGCGATGAGCAGTTCTTC.

The chain uses TRBV5-6 and TRBJ2-1; TRBD2 agrees at 7 bases. The length of the CDR3 is 15 residues. Germline values: CDR1 SGHDT, CDR2 YYEEEE. V was pared by 0 bases and J by 3 bases, with 3 bases of the junction left unmatched. The CDR3 protein is CASSLASGSYNEQFF. The CDR3 DNA reads TGTGCCAGCAGCTTGGCTAGCGGAAGCTACAATGAGCAGTTCTTC.

The table lists this clone with a few counts. The chain is built from TRBV7-9 and TRBJ2-2, with 7 bases fitting TRBD1. CDR1 and CDR2 from the germline V gene are SEHNR and FQNEAQ (reference sequence). Trimming took 8 bases from V and 4 from J; bases not matched to a gene: 7. This CDR3 comprises 14 residues. CDR3 DNA: TGTGCCAGCCTGGGACAGACACCCACCGGGGAGCTGTTTTTT. Translating it yields CASLGQTPTGELFF.

J is TRBJ1-6 and V is TRBV5-1, with D possibly being TRBD1 (6 bases). Looked up from germline, CDR1 is SGHRS and CDR2 is YFSETQ. The CDR3 totals 15 residues. V was cut by 4 bases and J by 6 bases, with 14 bases left in between. CDR3 sequence (DNA): TGCGCCAGCAGCGATTCACAGGGACCTAATTCACCCCTCCACTTT. Its protein is CASSDSQGPNSPLHF.

The chain uses TRBV5-4 and TRBJ2-2; 8 bases line up with TRBD1. The length of the CDR3 is 16 residues. V lost 2 bases to trimming and J lost 2 bases; unmatched junction nucleotides: 5. Germline V gene lookup returns CDR1 SGHNT and CDR2 YYREEE (reference sequence). The CDR3 is CASSLPGQANTGELFF. In DNA form, the CDR3 reads TGTGCCAGCAGCTTACCGGGACAGGCAAACACCGGGGAGCTGTTTTTT.

The genes are TRBV10-1 and TRBJ2-2; D is unresolved. The CDR3 is 13 residues long. The V end lost 9 bases, the J end lost 4 bases, and 12 bases lay between the germline ends. Germline V gene lookup returns CDR1 WNHNN and CDR2 SYGVQD (reference sequence). In DNA form, the CDR3 reads TGCGCCAGTAGTAACAGTGGCACCGGGGAGCTGTTTTTT. This gives the protein CASSNSGTGELFF.

The rearrangement uses TRBV5-1 and TRBJ2-2; D unresolved. V lost 0 bases to trimming and J lost 4 bases, with 13 bases between them. CDR1 is SGHRS, CDR2 YFSETQ, per germline. This CDR3 has 16 amino acids. CDR3 in amino acids: CASSLAAQALTGELFF. CDR3 coding DNA: TGCGCCAGCAGCTTGGCAGCCCAAGCGCTCACCGGGGAGCTGTTTTTT.

J is TRBJ2-7 and V is TRBV5-1, with D perhaps given as TRBD1 or TRBD2 (5 bases each). Deletions cut 5 bases from V and 3 bases from J, with 9 bases between. Per germline, CDR1 SGHRS and CDR2 YFSETQ. The CDR3 contains 12 residues. Here the CDR3 reads CASRRDGYEQYF. CDR3 nucleotides: TGCGCCAGCAGACGGGACGGCTACGAGCAGTACTTC. Based on the CDR3 plus reference TRBV5-1 and TRBJ2-7, the full variable domain is KAGVTQTPRYLIKTRGQQVTLSCSPISGHRSVSWYQQTPGQGLQFLFEYFSETQRNKGNFPGRFSGRQFSNSRSEMNVSTLELGDSALYLCASRRDGYEQYFGPGTRLTVT.

V gene TRBV13 combines with J gene TRBJ2-1; weak D call: TRBD2 (5 bases). The V end was cut by 5 bases, the J end by 0 bases, with 23 bases between. CDR1 PRHDT and CDR2 FYEKMQ come from the germline V gene (reference sequence). The CDR3 totals 19 residues. The CDR3 loop reads CASSPQFSNGVSSYNEQFF. The CDR3 nucleotides read TGTGCCAGCAGCCCTCAATTTAGCAACGGGGTGAGCTCCTACAATGAGCAGTTCTTC.

V is TRBV6-5 and J is TRBJ2-7; the match to TRBD2 covers 7 bases. Germline assignment: CDR1 MNHEY and CDR2 SVGAGI. J lost 8 bases, V lost 4 bases, and 14 bases had no gene match. The CDR3 runs 15 residues. The CDR3 region has the DNA TGTGCCAGCAGTTCTGGGGCTAGCGGCCCCCGGCAGCAGTACTTC. Its translation: CASSSGASGPRQQYF.

This chain links TRBV6-5 with TRBJ1-4, with D possibly TRBD1 on 5 matching bases. This CDR3 region has 16 residues. With 0 bases removed from V and 0 bases from J, the gap between germline ends came to 8 bases. CDR1 and CDR2 from the germline V gene are MNHEY and SVGAGI. In DNA form, the CDR3 reads TGTGCCAGCAGTTACTCTTTGACAGCAACTAATGAAAAACTGTTTTTT. As protein: CASSYSLTATNEKLFF.

V usage is TRBV28 and J usage is TRBJ1-5, with 9 bases aligning to TRBD1. Germline V gene lookup returns CDR1 MDHEN and CDR2 SYDVKM. The CDR3 is 14 residues long. V dropped 6 bases and J dropped 3; count of bases not matched to a gene: 3. This chain's CDR3 is CASRRTGDNQPQHF. The CDR3 nucleotides read TGTGCCAGCAGGAGGACAGGGGACAATCAGCCCCAGCATTTT. The whole variable domain, filled in from reference TRBV28 and TRBJ1-5, reads DVKVTQSSRYLVKRTGEKVFLECVQDMDHENMFWYRQDPGLGLRLIYFSYDVKMKEKGDIPEGYSVSREKKERFSLILESASTNQTSMYLCASRRTGDNQPQHFGDGTRLSIL.

V gene TRBV7-2 combines with J gene TRBJ2-1; D unresolved. The CDR3 has 16 amino acids. Per the germline V gene, CDR1 is SGHTA and CDR2 is FQGNSA. V was shortened by 3 bases and J by 3 bases, with 15 bases between the two germline ends. CDR3: CASSFKGEVDYNEQFF. The CDR3 bases are TGTGCCAGCAGCTTTAAAGGTGAAGTTGACTACAATGAGCAGTTCTTC.